The entry below gives a single T cell receptor (beta chain) sequence along with its context. Its matching antigen is unknown. The sample belongs to a study of T cell responses to AZD1222 COVID-19 vaccine. Across the study: Researchers grouped second doses given at about 4 or about 12 weeks into one pool.

The CDR3 runs 15 residues. The V segment lost 8 bases and the J segment 2 bases; nucleotides outside the gene matches: 5. Germline CDR1 and CDR2: MNHEY and SMNVEV (reference sequence). TCRdb's table, derived via immunoSEQ multiplex PCR, lists solely in-frame clones and lacks some. This repertoire shows over 100,000 clones, 80% to 85% found once; its top ten account for about a sixth. The study, taken as a whole, reports: Two doses of AZD1222 preceded a rise in Spike-specific TCR breadth and depth. Nearly half of the spike-specific TCRs reportedly recognize variant regions that carry no mutations. Donors in the cohort were predominantly white British and more often female, and clonal diversity was possibly underestimated.

V is TRBV27 and J is TRBJ2-2, with TRBD2 identical over 10 bases. Here the sequenced sample was peripheral blood, taken on day 0 of AZD1222 vaccination. The origin of this receptor is an adult in good health. The CDR3 region is CASRTSGTNTGELFF. CDR3 bases: TGTGCCAGCCGAACTAGCGGGACAAACACCGGGGAGCTGTTTTTT.